These T cell receptor beta chains were read from a single sample in a study of Tregs in tolerant kidney transplant recipients. These receptors have no known antigen. The protocol was immunoSEQ multiplex PCR, while the TCRdb copy is restricted to in-frame clones and leaves out a portion. The profile covers 9,500 to 11,000 clones, with more than 75% appearing a single time and approximately 6.2% taken by the ten largest. Sequences were derived from Tregs from blood cultured with allogeneic cells, sampled before the transplant. The receptor set was obtained from a human patient who received a combined kidney and bone marrow transplant. Each CDR3 is given with its conserved first and last residue. A D gene is named only where the DNA matches it firmly. The size entry is marked missing in some rows and otherwise reads once, few, many or a size class.

V: TRBV6-8
D: -
size: -
J: TRBJ1-3
length: 13
DNA: TGTGCCAGCAGTGCTAGCCCTGGAAACACCATATATTTT
CDR3: CASSASPGNTIYF

V: TRBV2
D: -
size: -
J: TRBJ1-2
length: 12
DNA: TGTGCCAGCAGTGCGTGGGTCCATGGCTACACCTTC
CDR3: CASSAWVHGYTF

V: TRBV7-2
D: TRBD2
size: -
J: TRBJ2-3
length: 18
DNA: TGTGCCAGCAGCTTAGCCATAATAGCGGGAGGAGGCACAGATACGCAGTATTTT
CDR3: CASSLAIIAGGGTDTQYF

V: TRBV5-4
D: -
size: -
J: TRBJ2-5
length: 13
DNA: TGTGCCAGCAGCTTGAAGGGTTTTGAGACCCAGTACTTC
CDR3: CASSLKGFETQYF

V: TRBV9
D: -
size: -
J: TRBJ1-6
length: 16
DNA: TGTGCCAGCAGCTTAGAGTTCGAACCTTATAATTCACCCCTCCACTTT
CDR3: CASSLEFEPYNSPLHF

V: TRBV25-1
D: -
size: -
J: TRBJ2-5
length: 13
DNA: TGTGCCAGCAGTTCAGGGGAGGGAGAGACCCAGTACTTC
CDR3: CASSSGEGETQYF

V: TRBV7-3
D: -
size: once
J: TRBJ1-2
length: 14
DNA: TGTGCCAGCAGCTTAGTGGGTTCTGAGTATGGCTACACCTTC
CDR3: CASSLVGSEYGYTF

V: TRBV7-2
D: TRBD1
size: -
J: TRBJ1-3
length: 15
DNA: TGTGCCAGCAGCATGAACAGGGGCTCTGGAAACACCATATATTTT
CDR3: CASSMNRGSGNTIYF

V: TRBV28
D: TRBD1
size: -
J: TRBJ2-4
length: 12
DNA: TGTGCCACCCAGGGGGCAGGAAACATTCAGTACTTC
CDR3: CATQGAGNIQYF

V: TRBV11-3
D: TRBD2
size: -
J: TRBJ2-2
length: 17
DNA: TGTGCCAGCAGCTTAGGCCGACTAGCGGGAGTGCCCGGGGAGCTGTTTTTT
CDR3: CASSLGRLAGVPGELFF

V: TRBV4-1
D: TRBD1
size: -
J: TRBJ1-2
length: 18
DNA: TGCGCCAGCAGCTCTCCTCGGGACAGGGCCTATTCTAACTATGGCTACACCTTC
CDR3: CASSSPRDRAYSNYGYTF

V: TRBV7-2
D: -
size: -
J: TRBJ1-5
length: 13
DNA: TGTGCCAGCAGCTTAGACCAGGGTCAGCCCCAGCATTTT
CDR3: CASSLDQGQPQHF

V: TRBV5-6
D: -
size: -
J: TRBJ1-6
length: 18
DNA: TGTGCCAGCAGCTTGGCCGGCAGGGGAAAGTTCTTAGGTTCACCCCTCCACTTT
CDR3: CASSLAGRGKFLGSPLHF

V: TRBV13
D: TRBD1
size: -
J: TRBJ1-2
length: 18
DNA: TGTGCCAGCAGCCGGGACAGGGAGAGAGTAGGGGGCAACTATGGCTACACCTTC
CDR3: CASSRDRERVGGNYGYTF

V: TRBV11-3
D: TRBD2
size: -
J: TRBJ2-1
length: 14
DNA: TGTGCCAGCAGCCGGCTAGCGGGAAGGGATGAGCAGTTCTTC
CDR3: CASSRLAGRDEQFF

V: TRBV7-3
D: -
size: -
J: TRBJ2-1
length: 16
DNA: TGTGCCAGCAGCTTGGCAACAGGGAGCTCCTACAATGAGCAGTTCTTC
CDR3: CASSLATGSSYNEQFF

V: TRBV6-4
D: TRBD2
size: -
J: TRBJ2-1
length: 16
DNA: TGTGCCAGCAGTCCCGAGGGGAGCGGGACGGTGAATGAGCAGTTCTTC
CDR3: CASSPEGSGTVNEQFF

V: TRBV4-3
D: TRBD2
size: -
J: TRBJ2-1
length: 16
DNA: TGCGCCAGCAGCCATCACCTAGCGGAAGTCTACAATGAGCAGTTCTTC
CDR3: CASSHHLAEVYNEQFF

V: TRBV19
D: TRBD1
size: -
J: TRBJ1-5
length: 14
DNA: TGTGCCAGTAGTTCAGGGGGCGCCGGTCAGCCCCAGCATTTT
CDR3: CASSSGGAGQPQHF

V: TRBV9
D: -
size: -
J: TRBJ2-2
length: 16
DNA: TGTGCCAGCAGCGAATGGACAGCTAAGTCGACCGGGGAGCTGTTTTTT
CDR3: CASSEWTAKSTGELFF

V: TRBV5-1
D: -
size: -
J: TRBJ2-7
length: 14
DNA: TGCGCCAGCAGCTTGGGGCAGGGAGGAGGCGAGCAGTACTTC
CDR3: CASSLGQGGGEQYF

V: TRBV11-2
D: TRBD1
size: few
J: TRBJ2-1
length: 15
DNA: TGTGCCAGCACCGAAGGGACAGGGGGAGACAATGAGCAGTTCTTC
CDR3: CASTEGTGGDNEQFF

V: TRBV2
D: -
size: once
J: TRBJ1-4
length: 16
DNA: TGTGCCAGCAGGCCCGGGCCAGACCCGAGGAATGAAAAACTGTTTTTT
CDR3: CASRPGPDPRNEKLFF

V: TRBV6-1
D: -
size: -
J: TRBJ1-3
length: 15
DNA: TGTGCCAGCAGTGTGGAGGCTCTCTCTGGAAACACCATATATTTT
CDR3: CASSVEALSGNTIYF

V: TRBV18
D: TRBD2
size: -
J: TRBJ2-1
length: 18
DNA: TGTGCCAGCTCACCATTCCCACGGATAGCGGGGGCAGACAATGAGCAGTTCTTC
CDR3: CASSPFPRIAGADNEQFF

V: TRBV28
D: -
size: -
J: TRBJ1-2
length: 14
DNA: TGTGCCAGCAGTCCTCCAGAGGGTTGGGGTGGCTACACCTTC
CDR3: CASSPPEGWGGYTF

V: TRBV5-1
D: TRBD2
size: -
J: TRBJ2-7
length: 16
DNA: TGCGCCAGCAGCTTGGGACTAGCGGGCACCTCCTACGAGCAGTACTTC
CDR3: CASSLGLAGTSYEQYF

V: TRBV28
D: -
size: -
J: TRBJ2-2
length: 14
DNA: TGTGCCAGCAGTTTCCAGGATTACACCGGGGAGCTGTTTTTT
CDR3: CASSFQDYTGELFF

V: TRBV5-3
D: -
size: -
J: TRBJ2-5
length: 14
DNA: TGTGCCAGAAGCTTTTGGGTCGTTCGGGAGACCCAGTACTTC
CDR3: CARSFWVVRETQYF

V: TRBV19
D: TRBD2
size: -
J: TRBJ2-7
length: 17
DNA: TGTGCCAGTAGTAATAGCGGGGGGGTGGGAGATAGCCACGAGCAGTACTTC
CDR3: CASSNSGGVGDSHEQYF

V: TRBV7-2
D: TRBD2
size: -
J: TRBJ2-7
length: 14
DNA: TGTGCCAGCAGCTTTACTAGCGGGGGGTCCGAGCAGTACTTC
CDR3: CASSFTSGGSEQYF

V: TRBV19
D: TRBD1
size: -
J: TRBJ1-1
length: 16
DNA: TGTGCCAGTACTTTCAGCCGTACAGGGGTGAAGACTGAAGCTTTCTTT
CDR3: CASTFSRTGVKTEAFF

V: TRBV11-2
D: -
size: once
J: TRBJ1-1
length: 15
DNA: TGTGCCAGCAGCTTAGTAAGCGCGGTGGGCACTGAAGCTTTCTTT
CDR3: CASSLVSAVGTEAFF

V: TRBV2
D: TRBD2
size: once
J: TRBJ2-3
length: 16
DNA: TGTGCCAGCAGAGAGGGACTAGCGGGGGGATTTAATACGCAGTATTTT
CDR3: CASREGLAGGFNTQYF

V: TRBV7-2
D: TRBD2
size: -
J: TRBJ2-7
length: 16
DNA: TGTGCCAGCAGCTTACGGAGCGGGGTAAGCTCCTACGAGCAGTACTTC
CDR3: CASSLRSGVSSYEQYF

V: TRBV7-2
D: TRBD2
size: -
J: TRBJ2-1
length: 16
DNA: TGTGCCAGCAGCCCGATGGGCGCGGGAGACTACAATGAGCAGTTCTTC
CDR3: CASSPMGAGDYNEQFF

V: TRBV19
D: TRBD1
size: -
J: TRBJ1-4
length: 16
DNA: TGTGCCAGTAGTCCCGGACAGGGTACGATCGGGGAAAAACTGTTTTTT
CDR3: CASSPGQGTIGEKLFF

V: TRBV10-3
D: TRBD1
size: once
J: TRBJ2-3
length: 15
DNA: TGTGCCATCAGTGTTGGGCAGGGGGCCACAGATACGCAGTATTTT
CDR3: CAISVGQGATDTQYF

V: TRBV5-1
D: TRBD2
size: once
J: TRBJ2-5
length: 16
DNA: TGCGCCAGCAGCCTCGGGACTAGCGGGCGACAAGAGACCCAGTACTTC
CDR3: CASSLGTSGRQETQYF

V: TRBV19
D: TRBD1
size: -
J: TRBJ1-2
length: 14
DNA: TGTGCCAGTAGTCCCGGACAGGGCGGCTATGGCTACACCTTC
CDR3: CASSPGQGGYGYTF

V: TRBV5-4
D: -
size: -
J: TRBJ2-2
length: 16
DNA: TGTGCCAGCAGCTTGGCGTGGGGGGCGGGGGACGGGGAGCTGTTTTTT
CDR3: CASSLAWGAGDGELFF

V: TRBV27
D: -
size: -
J: TRBJ2-6
length: 14
DNA: TGTGCCAGCAGTTCGGGTGCTGGGGCCAACGTCCTGACTTTC
CDR3: CASSSGAGANVLTF

V: TRBV28
D: -
size: -
J: TRBJ2-7
length: 17
DNA: TGTGCCAGCAGTTTATATCTGTTGGGGCAGGGAATCTACGAGCAGTACTTC
CDR3: CASSLYLLGQGIYEQYF

V: TRBV7-2
D: -
size: -
J: TRBJ2-1
length: 13
DNA: TGTGCCAGCAGCTTTGCGATCCGCCCTGAGCAGTTCTTC
CDR3: CASSFAIRPEQFF

V: TRBV9
D: -
size: -
J: TRBJ1-4
length: 18
DNA: TGTGCCAGCAGCGTAGCTAATGATAAGAAGAACCTTTGGGGGAAACTGTTTTTT
CDR3: CASSVANDKKNLWGKLFF

V: TRBV5-1
D: -
size: -
J: TRBJ2-3
length: 11
DNA: TGCGCCAGCAGCTTGGAGTCTTGGCAGTATTTT
CDR3: CASSLESWQYF

V: TRBV25-1
D: TRBD1
size: -
J: TRBJ2-3
length: 15
DNA: TGTGCCAGCAGTGGAGGGGGCGGTGGTCCCCGTACGCAGTATTTT
CDR3: CASSGGGGGPRTQYF

V: TRBV7-2
D: -
size: -
J: TRBJ2-3
length: 15
DNA: TGTGCCAGCAGCTCGCTAGGGTTAAGCACAGATACGCAGTATTTT
CDR3: CASSSLGLSTDTQYF

V: TRBV7-2
D: TRBD1
size: -
J: TRBJ2-5
length: 13
DNA: TGTGCCAGCAGCCTGGACAGGGGAGAGACCCAGTACTTC
CDR3: CASSLDRGETQYF

V: TRBV7-6
D: -
size: -
J: TRBJ2-2
length: 17
DNA: TGTGCCAGCAGCCCTAGGAACCAGCGGGCGAACACCGGGGAGCTGTTTTTT
CDR3: CASSPRNQRANTGELFF

V: TRBV16
D: -
size: -
J: TRBJ2-3
length: 14
DNA: TGTGCCAGCAGCCAATGGGCTGACACAGATACGCAGTATTTT
CDR3: CASSQWADTDTQYF

V: TRBV27
D: TRBD1
size: -
J: TRBJ1-2
length: 17
DNA: TGTGCCAGCAGTCTCAACCTGCGGGACAGGGGGCGGGTTGGCTACACCTTC
CDR3: CASSLNLRDRGRVGYTF

V: TRBV7-9
D: -
size: -
J: TRBJ2-7
length: 14
DNA: TGTGCCAGCAGCTTAGGGACAGGGGCGGGAGGGCAGTACTTC
CDR3: CASSLGTGAGGQYF

V: TRBV7-9
D: -
size: once
J: TRBJ2-7
length: 12
DNA: TGTGCCAGCAGGGGGGGTCCCTACGAGCAGTACTTC
CDR3: CASRGGPYEQYF

V: TRBV5-1
D: -
size: -
J: TRBJ1-1
length: 13
DNA: TGCGCCAGCAGCTTGGATGGTACGGCTGAAGCTTTCTTT
CDR3: CASSLDGTAEAFF

V: TRBV6-6
D: -
size: -
J: TRBJ1-1
length: 15
DNA: TGTGCCAGCAGTACCCCCGGGGGGCGGCACACTGAAGCTTTCTTT
CDR3: CASSTPGGRHTEAFF